Presented here are 10 T cell receptor beta chains from one specimen sequenced in a study of shared clonotypes between healthy human individuals. Sequencing was performed with immunoSEQ multiplex PCR; in TCRdb, only in-frame clones are kept and a portion is missing. The table includes about 2.4 million clones, approximately 92% detected once. What was sequenced was naive CD4+ T cells sorted from blood. This sample's subset: CD45RA+ positively selected. Every receptor here comes from a man aged 18-30 years in good health.

V usage is TRBV18 and J usage is TRBJ1-2, with D perhaps matching TRBD1 (5 bases). The length of the CDR3 is 15 residues. Germline loops: CDR1 KGHSH, CDR2 LQKENI. Trimming took 0 bases from V and 4 from J, leaving 12 bases between them. The CDR3 spells CASSPPAGSAYGYTF. In DNA, the CDR3 is TGTGCCAGCTCACCACCGGCAGGGTCGGCCTATGGCTACACCTTC.

The V call is TRBV10-3, the J call TRBJ1-2; D gene unclear. The germline CDR1 and CDR2 sequences are ENHRY and SYGVKD. This CDR3 spans 12 amino acids. The V gene lost 6 bases and the J gene lost 8 bases, with 13 bases spanning the gap. As DNA, the CDR3 is TGTGCCATCAGAGATATAACGGGGGGCTACACCTTC. Residues: CAIRDITGGYTF.

This rearrangement joins TRBV28 to TRBJ2-5; 10 bases map to TRBD1. Losses at the gene ends were 5 bases for V and 2 bases for J; bases not matched to a gene: 5. From germline, CDR1 is MDHEN and CDR2 SYDVKM. The CDR3 contains 15 residues. The DNA of the CDR3 is TGTGCCAGCAGTCCAGGGACAGGGGTACAAGAGACCCAGTACTTC. Its protein is CASSPGTGVQETQYF.

For this clone: The identical CDR3 is also encoded by other nucleotide sequences in the sample. The rearrangement links TRBV2 to TRBJ2-5; 7 bases map to TRBD1. Trimming cost V 8 bases and J 1 base; bases outside gene matches: 1. CDR3 length: 12 amino acids. Germline V gene lookup returns CDR1 SNHLY and CDR2 FYNNEI. CDR3 coding DNA: TGTGCCAGCCGGGACAGCCAAGAGACCCAGTACTTC. Residues: CASRDSQETQYF.

The chain links TRBV6-1 to TRBJ1-1; D is undetermined. V lost 6 bases, J lost 1 base, and 9 bases lay in between. CDR1 and CDR2 from the germline V gene are MNHNS and SASEGT. The CDR3 length is 13 residues. CDR3 protein: CASRPWENTEAFF. Here the CDR3 DNA reads TGTGCCAGCAGGCCTTGGGAGAACACTGAAGCTTTCTTT.

The genes are TRBV13 and TRBJ1-1, with 8 positions matching TRBD1. CDR1 and CDR2 from the germline V gene are PRHDT and FYEKMQ (reference sequence). V lost 5 bases to trimming and J lost 1 base; unmatched junction nucleotides: 6. The CDR3 spans 15 residues. The DNA for the CDR3 is TGTGCCAGCAGCACCTGGACAGGGCCGAACACTGAAGCTTTCTTT. It yields the protein CASSTWTGPNTEAFF. Full variable domain (rest looked up from reference TRBV13 and TRBJ1-1): AAGVIQSPRHLIKEKRETATLKCYPIPRHDTVYWYQQGPGQDPQFLISFYEKMQSDKGSIPDRFSAQQFSDYHSELNMSSLELGDSALYFCASSTWTGPNTEAFFGQGTRLTVV.

V gene TRBV6-5 combines with J gene TRBJ2-7, with D possibly called TRBD1 or TRBD2 (5 bases each). The ends were cut back, 6 bases at V and 4 bases at J, with 16 bases in the middle. This CDR3 is built from 14 residues. Germline-derived CDR1 and CDR2 are MNHEY and SVGAGI. The CDR3 loop reads CASRRGPTFYEQYF. CDR3 bases: TGTGCCAGCAGGAGGGGACCTACATTTTACGAGCAGTACTTC.

The chain employs TRBV5-8 and TRBJ2-1, with D perhaps TRBD1 (5 bases). The CDR3 has 15 residues. CDR1 is SGHTS and CDR2 is YDEGEE in the germline V gene. Trimming cost V 0 bases and J 7 bases, with 14 bases left between them. The CDR3 DNA reads as TGTGCCAGCAGCTTGGATACAGGATTCCGGAATGAGCAGTTCTTC. This gives the protein CASSLDTGFRNEQFF.

J is TRBJ2-7 and V is TRBV7-9; unclear D gene. Germline CDR1 reads SEHNR; CDR2 reads FQNEAQ (reference sequence). The CDR3 runs 13 residues. V was clipped by 8 bases and J by 3 bases, with 14 bases between them. CDR3 sequence reads: CASRLSWGYEQYF. The CDR3 DNA reads as TGTGCCAGCCGGCTTTCATGGGGCTACGAGCAGTACTTC. The full variable domain, with the rest looked up from reference TRBV7-9 and TRBJ2-7, is DTGVSQNPRHKITKRGQNVTFRCDPISEHNRLYWYRQTLGQGPEFLTYFQNEAQLEKSRLLSDRFSAERPKGSFSTLEIQRTEQGDSAMYLCASRLSWGYEQYFGPGTRLTVT.

As regards this clone: The germline gene is not matched at one end of the junction; a read error may be the cause. The rearrangement joins TRBV10-3 to TRBJ2-7, with TRBD1 matching 10 bases. This CDR3 spans 14 amino acids. Germline loops: CDR1 ENHRY, CDR2 SYGVKD. The DNA of the CDR3 is TGTGCCATCAGTGAGTCGGGGACAGGGGCCGGCGAGGACTTC. Translating it yields CAISESGTGAGEDF.